The subject of this entry is one TCR beta chain. What it recognizes is unknown. Germline trimming cut 1 base from V and 4 bases from J; bases unmatched to any gene: 4. Per germline, CDR1 MGHRA and CDR2 YSYEKL. The CDR3 is 15 residues long. The stimulus was lysate of CMV-infected fibroblasts, around 10 ug/mL. Sorting selected CD4+ T cells upregulating both CD40 ligand and CD69. Anti-CD28/CD49d costimulation, CD40-blocking antibody and enfuvirtide were given to CD8-depleted PBMCs for 18 hours. These data originate in a study of persistence of HIV-infected CD4 T cells. Overall study results and limits: Compared with CD3/CD28-stimulated cells, CMV- and Gag-responding cells showed lower TCRbeta richness. Rare CMV-responding cells carrying HIV-1 proviruses were not analyzed separately for TCR. Within sorted populations, more oligoclonal TCRs accompanied more oligoclonal proviruses.

Sequencing used immunoSEQ version 4 in survey mode. Assay used: immunoSEQ multiplex PCR; TCRdb lists only in-frame clones, some missing. The sample comprises about 7,000 clones, around three quarters of which are singletons, and 66% rests with the top ten. The source material was CD4+ T cells sorted from PBMCs after roughly 18-hour stimulation, sampled from a patient who received antiretroviral therapy. This TCR was recovered from an adult woman with HIV who was CMV-seropositive. This chain joins TRBV4-1 and TRBJ2-7, with 10 bases that match TRBD1. CDR3 amino acids: CASSQATGGLYEQYF. Written as DNA, the CDR3 is TGCGCCAGCAGCCAAGCGACAGGGGGCTTGTACGAGCAGTACTTC.